This TCR beta chain stems from a study of technical replicates of blood from several donors. Measured with immunoSEQ multiplex PCR; TCRdb has only the in-frame clones, and not every one. The profile shows 55,000 to 75,000 clones, about 91% of them singletons. The CDR3 extends over 14 amino acids. The germline CDR1 and CDR2 sequences are SGHTA and FQGTGA. J gave up 4 bases and V 3 bases, and 6 bases lay outside the gene matches. Sequences were obtained from PBMCs. The J gene is TRBJ2-7, the V gene TRBV7-3; 7 bases match TRBD2. The receptor's source is a human donor in good health. Some clones in this sample may be carry-over from other donors' samples. This CDR3 is CASSLASGMYEQYF. The CDR3 DNA sequence: TGTGCCAGCAGCTTGGCTAGCGGAATGTACGAGCAGTACTTC.